This TCR beta chain was profiled in a study of T cell responses to AZD1222 COVID-19 vaccine (dated by TCRdb to about 2021). Broadly, across the study: TCR sequencing was performed for over 230 trial participants, of whom around 200 were given two doses of AZD1222 and approximately 25 were given two doses of MenACWY control vaccine. Enrollment into the trials was organized by age into subgroups of 18-55, 56-69 and 70-plus years, and those subgroups contained approximately 160, 26 and 62 TCR-sequenced participants, respectively.

The CDR3 regions of human TCRbeta chains were analyzed by immunosequencing. The paper's processing steps were these. Repertoire TCRs were checked for matches against a reference library of SARS-CoV-2-specific TCRs that had been generated using the MIRA antigen-specificity platform. Breadth meant the fraction of unique TCRs that were SARS-CoV-2-associated, whereas depth meant the fraction of total T cells that were SARS-CoV-2-associated. Each spike-specific TCR was assigned to its reactive spike region and to a CD4 or CD8 class using the MIRA data. Log10-transformed breadth and depth values were compared by one-way ANOVA with Sidak's multiple comparisons tests. TCRdb carries this immuneACCESS record with in-frame sequences only. Its versions omit some clonotypes, under half of them owing to an unresolved V gene in the studies checked, with the rest unexplained. V, J and clone size reflect that table, while D and trimming were determined from the DNA. The sample table contains more than 140,000 clones; only one count was recorded for 93% of them. The ten top clones hold over 0.9% of the sample.

With regard to this clone: Its antigen remains undetermined. The input lacks base qualities; no much larger clone sits a single base away.

In the paper's terms, the time point label means: baseline before first vaccination. In light of the paper, this sample's treatment or condition label describes: meningococcal conjugate vaccine given as trial control. The vaccinee samples were drawn from two UK trials, COV001 and COV002, one of which was a single-blind randomized controlled phase 2/3 trial testing AZD1222 (ChAdOx1 nCoV-19) in healthy adults. Trial participant PBMC samples were collected at day 0 and day 28 after the second dose for TCRbeta chain sequencing. General findings and caveats noted by the study authors: The 56-69-year group was small, and its depth increase did not reach significance, likely because of low power. Conclusions about previously exposed vaccinees are limited, since just six AZD1222 recipients were seropositive for SARS-CoV-2 at baseline. Participants were mostly white British, with more females than males. The authors suggested clonal diversity may have been underestimated. Spike-specific TCR breadth and depth rose significantly after two AZD1222 doses compared with day 0 and with MenACWY recipients. Epitopes outside the regions mutated in the B.1.351 and B.1.1.7 variants were reportedly recognized by nearly half of the unique spike-specific TCRs. The whole spike protein was spanned by vaccine-associated CD4 TCRs, and dominant responses were seen in regions 160-218 and 743-854. Because no samples from the day 14 peak response were available, repertoires could be characterized only after the peak T cell response.

The origin of this receptor is an adult in good health. The material was peripheral blood, obtained on day 0 of MenACWY control vaccination.

The DNA reads TGTGCCAGCAGCTTAGAGGTCGGGGGTTATTCACCCCTCCACTTT. This codes for CASSLEVGGYSPLHF. The chain couples TRBV11-1 to TRBJ1-6; matching of 5 bases hints at TRBD1 as the D gene. The germline ends are 12 bases apart after V is trimmed by 1 base and J by 8 bases. Sequences SGHAT (CDR1) and FQDESV (CDR2) are obtained from the germline V gene (reference sequence). The CDR3 numbers 15 residues from cysteine through phenylalanine. CDR3 DNA only is kept here, 45 bases in frame from base 1. The CDR3, completed at both ends by the reference TRBV11-1 and TRBJ1-6 genes, gives the full variable domain EAEVAQSPRYKITEKSQAVAFWCDPISGHATLYWYRQILGQGPELLVQFQDESVVDDSQLPKDRFSAERLKGVDSTLKIQPAELGDSAMYLCASSLEVGGYSPLHFGNGTRLTVT.